This TCR beta chain came from a study of T cell repertoires in ileal Crohn's disease. Lamina propria lymphocytes from surgical specimens were isolated on a density gradient before sorting. Sequenced by immunoSEQ multiplex PCR; TCRdb stores in-frame clones only, minus some. The top ten hold approximately 9.7% of the sample, which has about 390 clones, under 70% seen once. Germline V gene sequence: CDR1 SGHTA, CDR2 FQGTGA. V dropped 5 bases and J dropped 5 bases, with 18 bases sitting between them. The CDR3 covers 15 residues. The chain links TRBV7-3 to TRBJ1-2; the D gene is possibly TRBD1 (6 bases). This clonotype originated in an adult with Crohn's disease. Sequenced material: CD8+ T cells sorted from the ileum. Here the CDR3 DNA reads TGTGCCAGCAGCGAGGGACACGGGGGGGGATATGGCTACACCTTC. This sequence encodes CASSEGHGGGYGYTF.